Presented here are 30 T cell receptor beta chains from one specimen sequenced in a study of cytomegalovirus exposure and HLA in healthy donors. The PCR made use of 60 Vbeta and 13 Jbeta primers. TCRdb's table, derived via immunoSEQ multiplex PCR, lists solely in-frame clones and lacks some. The table has roughly 200,000 clones, approximately 80% seen once. Material for sequencing was PBMCs. These receptor sequences come from a woman aged 40 to 50 in good health and CMV-seronegative.

This clone was recorded once. The genes are TRBV7-3 and TRBJ1-1; D is possibly TRBD1 (5 bases). The CDR3 length is 15 residues. Germline CDR1 SGHTA, CDR2 FQGTGA. V was pared by 0 bases and J by 4 bases, with 12 bases between. In DNA form, the CDR3 reads TGTGCCAGCAGCTTAACCCCTACGGGGGTCACTGAAGCTTTCTTT. Encoded protein: CASSLTPTGVTEAFF.

V gene TRBV4-1 combines with J gene TRBJ2-1; 7 nucleotides match TRBD1. After removal of 8 bases from V and 2 bases from J, the junction contained 6 bases not matched to a gene. Germline assignment: CDR1 MGHRA and CDR2 YSYEKL. The length of the CDR3 is 14 residues. This CDR3 reads CASSPTGPYNEQFF. The CDR3 coding sequence is TGCGCCAGCTCCCCGACAGGGCCCTACAATGAGCAGTTCTTC.

The CDR3, as DNA: TGCGCCAGCAGCCGTAACAGGGACACCGGGGAGCTGTTTTTT. Protein product: CASSRNRDTGELFF. V is TRBV5-1 and J is TRBJ2-2, with TRBD1 as a possible D gene (6 bases). CDR3 length: 14 residues. V shed 4 bases and J shed 3 bases, with 10 bases lying between them. Germline loops: CDR1 SGHRS, CDR2 YFSETQ. The full variable domain, in which reference TRBV5-1 and TRBJ2-2 provide the parts outside the CDR3, is KAGVTQTPRYLIKTRGQQVTLSCSPISGHRSVSWYQQTPGQGLQFLFEYFSETQRNKGNFPGRFSGRQFSNSRSEMNVSTLELGDSALYLCASSRNRDTGELFFGEGSRLTVL.

This chain joins TRBV30 and TRBJ1-6; D is possibly TRBD1 (6 bases). This CDR3 comprises 14 residues. CDR1 is GTSNPN and CDR2 is SVGIG in the germline V gene (reference sequence). Trimming took 0 bases from V and 8 from J, leaving 11 bases between them. The DNA for the CDR3 is TGTGCCTGGAGTGTGTCAGGGGTTGATTCACCCCTCCACTTT. Amino acid sequence: CAWSVSGVDSPLHF.

The chain uses TRBV6-1 and TRBJ2-7; D might be TRBD2 (5 bases). The CDR3 is made up of 14 amino acids. V lost 4 bases to trimming and J lost 6 bases, with 16 bases between them. Germline V gene lookup returns CDR1 MNHNS and CDR2 SASEGT. CDR3 protein: CASSVIASESEQYF. In DNA, the CDR3 is TGTGCCAGCAGTGTGATAGCGAGCGAATCCGAGCAGTACTTC.

The V call is TRBV7-9, the J call TRBJ1-3; D unclear. Germline V gives CDR1 SEHNR, CDR2 FQNEAQ (reference sequence). The CDR3 length is 15 residues. The ends were cut back, 5 bases at V and 4 bases at J, with 15 bases in the middle. CDR3 sequence: CASSPDGSFGNTIYF. The CDR3 region has the DNA TGTGCCAGCAGCCCGGACGGGAGCTTCGGAAACACCATATATTTT.

The chain has TRBV7-9 and TRBJ2-3; D unclear. The CDR3 extends over 16 amino acids. The V and J ends lost 5 bases and 0 bases respectively, with 15 bases between them. Germline CDR1 SEHNR, CDR2 FQNEAQ (reference sequence). CDR3 DNA sequence: TGTGCCAGCAGCCCCTCCCGGAGTTCTAGCACAGATACGCAGTATTTT. Translating it yields CASSPSRSSSTDTQYF. The variable domain in full, completed from reference TRBV7-9 and TRBJ2-3, reads DTGVSQNPRHKITKRGQNVTFRCDPISEHNRLYWYRQTLGQGPEFLTYFQNEAQLEKSRLLSDRFSAERPKGSFSTLEIQRTEQGDSAMYLCASSPSRSSSTDTQYFGPGTRLTVL.

This clone was seen more than once but under ten times. The chain employs TRBV2 and TRBJ1-1, with D possibly matching TRBD1 (5 bases). Per germline, CDR1 SNHLY and CDR2 FYNNEI. The CDR3 loop spans 13 amino acids. The germline V and J ends were trimmed by 11 bases and 0 bases, with 13 bases remaining between them. Here the CDR3 DNA reads TGTGCCTCCCTGGGGCCCGTGAACACTGAAGCTTTCTTT. It encodes CASLGPVNTEAFF.

This sequence joins TRBV4-1 and TRBJ2-1; D is undetermined. Trimming cost V 3 bases and J 2 bases, with 8 bases left between them. The CDR3 length is 14 residues. CDR1 and CDR2 from the germline V gene are MGHRA and YSYEKL. The CDR3 sequence is CASSHAEAYNEQFF. The CDR3 DNA sequence: TGCGCCAGCAGCCATGCTGAGGCCTACAATGAGCAGTTCTTC.

The genes are TRBV6-6 and TRBJ2-5; D perhaps matches TRBD2 (5 bases). The CDR3 is 12 residues long. The V end lost 8 bases, the J end lost 5 bases, and 12 bases lay between the germline ends. Per the germline V gene, CDR1 is MNHNY and CDR2 is SVGAGI (reference sequence). The CDR3 sequence: CASQRARETQYF. Written as DNA, the CDR3 is TGTGCCAGCCAGAGGGCGCGGGAGACCCAGTACTTC.

J is TRBJ1-2 and V is TRBV25-1, with D maybe TRBD1 (5 bases). CDR1 MGHDK and CDR2 SYGVNS come from the germline V gene. The CDR3 covers 12 residues. Trimming took off 5 bases at V and 5 bases at J, with 9 bases between the two ends. This CDR3 is CASSRGIYGYTF. CDR3 sequence (DNA): TGTGCCAGCAGTAGGGGTATTTATGGCTACACCTTC.

V usage is TRBV4-1 and J usage is TRBJ2-1; 13 nucleotides agree with TRBD2. CDR1 is MGHRA, CDR2 YSYEKL, per germline. The V gene end was trimmed by 1 base and the J gene end by 10 bases; junction bases not matched to a gene: 4. This CDR3 comprises 15 residues. The CDR3 DNA reads TGCGCCAGCAGCCAAGTAGGACTAGCGGGGGACGAGCAGTTCTTC. As protein: CASSQVGLAGDEQFF.

This clone was detected once. The J gene is TRBJ2-7, the V gene TRBV5-3; no definite D call. TRBV5-3 qualifies as an ORF whose function is uncertain. V lost 2 bases and J 4 bases, leaving 10 bases between the germline ends. This CDR3 has 13 amino acids. This chain's CDR3 is CARSFRLNYEQYF. In DNA form, the CDR3 reads TGTGCCAGAAGCTTTAGATTGAATTACGAGCAGTACTTC.

The chain is built from TRBV7-2 and TRBJ2-1; D is possibly TRBD1 (6 bases). Germline loops: CDR1 SGHTA, CDR2 FQGNSA. The CDR3 consists of 11 residues. V lost 3 bases, J lost 10 bases, and 7 bases lay in between. CDR3 sequence reads: CASSFGTEQFF. CDR3 nucleotide sequence: TGTGCCAGCAGCTTCGGGACAGAGCAGTTCTTC. The whole variable domain, remainder taken from reference TRBV7-2 and TRBJ2-1, is GAGVSQSPSNKVTEKGKDVELRCDPISGHTALYWYRQSLGQGLEFLIYFQGNSAPDKSGLPSDRFSAERTGGSVSTLTIQRTQQEDSAVYLCASSFGTEQFFGPGTRLTVL.

The chain employs TRBV10-3 and TRBJ1-2; the match to TRBD1 covers 8 bases. Germline CDR1 is ENHRY and CDR2 is SYGVKD. This CDR3 region has 17 residues. The V segment lost 0 bases and the J segment 6 bases; nucleotides outside the gene matches: 12. The CDR3 nucleotides are TGTGCCATCAGTGAGTCGACAGGGGTGATTGTCTCGGATGGCTACACCTTC. It is translated as CAISESTGVIVSDGYTF.

This chain uses TRBV5-1 with TRBJ2-3, with 10 bases that match TRBD2. Germline CDR1 is SGHRS and CDR2 is YFSETQ. The CDR3 is made up of 15 amino acids. The V segment lost 0 bases and the J segment 8 bases; nucleotides outside the gene matches: 6. CDR3 in amino acids: CASSLEQRGGGTQYF. The CDR3 DNA reads TGCGCCAGCAGCTTGGAGCAGCGGGGGGGAGGTACGCAGTATTTT.

The V and J genes are TRBV2 and TRBJ1-5; unclear D gene. The CDR3 spans 15 residues. V shed 1 base and J shed 4 bases, with 11 bases lying between them. Germline V CDR1 and CDR2: SNHLY, FYNNEI. The chain's CDR3 is CASSEDLGGNQPQHF. As DNA, the CDR3 is TGTGCCAGCAGTGAAGACTTGGGAGGGAATCAGCCCCAGCATTTT.

This clone was seen only a few times. V and J are TRBV2 and TRBJ1-2, with TRBD1 identical over 7 bases. There are 11 residues in the CDR3. Trimming cost V 8 bases and J 5 bases; bases outside gene matches: 2. CDR1 and CDR2 from the germline V gene are SNHLY and FYNNEI. CDR3 DNA sequence: TGTGCCAGCGACAGGGTTTATGGCTACACCTTC. It encodes CASDRVYGYTF.

A note on this clone: An end of the junction differs from the germline gene, which may be a read error. CDR3 coding DNA: TGTGCCAGCAGCGTAGCCCGGGACAGACCTTCCTACGAGCAGTACTTC. It codes for CASSVARDRPSYEQYF. V is TRBV7-9 and J is TRBJ2-7; 7 bases map to TRBD1. The CDR3 is made up of 16 amino acids. Germline CDR1 SEHNR, CDR2 FQNEAQ (reference sequence).

The chain is built from TRBV6-1 and TRBJ2-5, with no clear D. CDR1 and CDR2 (germline): MNHNS, SASEGT. V was clipped by 5 bases and J by 4 bases, with 11 bases between them. This CDR3 comprises 13 residues. In DNA, the CDR3 is TGTGCCAGCAGTATTCGACTGGGAGAGACCCAGTACTTC. This translates into CASSIRLGETQYF.

The chain uses TRBV6-1 and TRBJ1-2; a weak D match, TRBD1 (5 bases). Trimming shortened V by 11 bases and J by 6 bases, and 13 bases separated the two germline ends. The CDR3 length is 11 residues. The germline gives CDR1 MNHNS, CDR2 SASEGT. The CDR3 protein is CAGLGGDGYTF. The CDR3 bases are TGTGCCGGCCTCGGGGGAGATGGCTACACCTTC.

This chain links TRBV9 with TRBJ1-3, with TRBD1 as a possible D gene (5 bases). Trimming stripped 0 bases from V and 8 bases from J, with 9 bases between. The length of the CDR3 is 13 residues. Germline CDR1 SGDLS, CDR2 YYNGEE. CDR3 DNA sequence: TGTGCCAGCAGCGTAGAAGGGGCGGACACCATATATTTT. Its translation: CASSVEGADTIYF.

V is TRBV5-1 and J is TRBJ2-2; 8 nucleotides agree with TRBD2. This CDR3 region has 16 residues. V gave up 0 bases and J gave up 6 bases; unmatched junction bases: 7. Germline-derived CDR1 and CDR2 are SGHRS and YFSETQ. CDR3 amino acids: CASSLAGGASSGELFF. The DNA for the CDR3 is TGCGCCAGCAGCTTGGCGGGGGGGGCAAGCTCCGGGGAGCTGTTTTTT.

J is TRBJ2-6 and V is TRBV19; D may be TRBD2 (5 bases). The germline gives CDR1 LNHDA, CDR2 SQIVND (reference sequence). V lost 7 bases to trimming and J lost 2 bases, with 15 bases between them. The CDR3 contains 16 residues. CDR3 sequence: CASKVRTGAGANVLTF. The CDR3 DNA sequence: TGTGCCAGTAAAGTTCGGACCGGGGCTGGGGCCAACGTCCTGACTTTC.

This chain joins TRBV11-3 and TRBJ2-7; a weak D match, TRBD1 (6 bases). V was trimmed by 1 base and J by 6 bases, leaving 16 bases between them. Germline assignment: CDR1 SGHNT and CDR2 YENEEA. CDR3 length: 15 amino acids. The CDR3 protein is CASSLGQAKSSEQYF. The CDR3 coding sequence is TGTGCCAGCAGCTTAGGACAGGCGAAGTCTAGCGAGCAGTACTTC.

CDR3 DNA: TGCGCCACCGAAGGCGGGACAGGGGAGGAAAAACTGTTTTTT. This translates into CATEGGTGEEKLFF. The chain combines TRBV10-1 with TRBJ1-4, with 10 bases aligning to TRBD1. The germline V gene encodes CDR1 WNHNN and CDR2 SYGVQD (reference sequence). Germline trimming cut 10 bases from V and 8 bases from J; bases unmatched to any gene: 10. This CDR3 has 14 amino acids.

This clone was counted a single time. The chain combines TRBV5-1 with TRBJ2-1; 8 positions agree with TRBD1. The CDR3 is 17 amino acids. In germline, CDR1 is SGHRS, CDR2 YFSETQ. V lost 4 bases to trimming and J lost 0 bases; unmatched junction nucleotides: 9. DNA for the CDR3: TGCGCCAGCAGCCGGTGGACAGGGCCAAGCTCCTACAATGAGCAGTTCTTC. As protein: CASSRWTGPSSYNEQFF.

The chain links TRBV11-2 to TRBJ2-7; 7 bases map to TRBD2. The CDR3 has 15 amino acids. The V segment lost 0 bases and the J segment 0 bases; nucleotides outside the gene matches: 2. CDR1 is SGHAT, CDR2 FQNNGV, per germline. The CDR3 loop reads CASSLERTSSYEQYF. The CDR3 nucleotides read TGTGCCAGCAGCTTAGAGAGGACTAGCTCCTACGAGCAGTACTTC.

This chain joins TRBV2 and TRBJ2-3; 9 bases fit TRBD1. The germline CDR1 and CDR2 sequences are SNHLY and FYNNEI. CDR3 length: 13 residues. With 8 bases clipped from V and 4 bases from J, the junction kept 4 bases outside the gene matches. This CDR3 is CASSGQGSDTQYF. The CDR3 DNA is TGTGCCAGCTCCGGACAGGGGTCAGATACGCAGTATTTT. Full variable domain (outside the CDR3, taken from reference TRBV2 and TRBJ2-3): EPEVTQTPSHQVTQMGQEVILRCVPISNHLYFYWYRQILGQKVEFLVSFYNNEISEKSEIFDDQFSVERPDGSNFTLKIRSTKLEDSAMYFCASSGQGSDTQYFGPGTRLTVL.

The chain joins TRBV11-3 to TRBJ2-2, with TRBD2 matching over 7 bases. The CDR3 consists of 16 residues. Per germline, CDR1 SGHNT and CDR2 YENEEA. J was trimmed by 0 bases and V by 5 bases; bases with no gene match: 6. The CDR3 sequence: CASSITSASNTGELFF. The CDR3 region has the DNA TGTGCCAGCAGCATAACTAGCGCATCGAACACCGGGGAGCTGTTTTTT.